This T cell receptor (beta chain) comes out of a study of blood T cell repertoires in COVID-19. Clones were sequenced by immunoSEQ multiplex PCR, and TCRdb holds only the in-frame ones, with some missing. Among fewer than 350,000 clones listed, around 89% were seen once. Material: peripheral blood. The TCR sequence derives from a man aged 35-49 years with acute or convalescent COVID-19.

DNA for the CDR3: TGTGCCAGCTCTTACACCGGGACAGGGGCAGGCGAGCAGTACTTC. Its protein is CASSYTGTGAGEQYF. V gene TRBV18 combines with J gene TRBJ2-7, with 10 bases aligning to TRBD1. Germline assignment: CDR1 KGHSH and CDR2 LQKENI. The trim removed 6 bases at V and 6 bases at J, leaving 11 bases unmatched. This CDR3 contains 15 residues.